These 30 T cell receptor beta chains originate from one sample sequenced in a study of cytomegalovirus exposure and HLA in healthy donors (dated by TCRdb to about 2017). The receptor library was made with the immunoSEQ multiplex PCR assay. The table was pulled from immuneACCESS by TCRdb, which kept in-frame rearrangements only. Such tables lose some clones; where checked, under half of the loss comes from unresolved V genes, and the rest has no known cause. The sample table records roughly 100,000 clones; approximately 86% of these occur just once. The top ten clonotypes cover approximately 4% of the sample. Sequenced: PBMCs. These receptors came from a woman aged 18-30 years in good health and CMV-seropositive.

This chain joins TRBV27 and TRBJ1-2; D may be TRBD1 (5 bases). Germline lookup yields CDR1 MNHEY and CDR2 SMNVEV (reference sequence). Trimming took off 4 bases at V and 5 bases at J, with 11 bases between the two ends. This CDR3 region has 13 residues. CDR3: CASSSDSTYGYTF. DNA for the CDR3: TGTGCCAGCAGTTCAGACAGCACGTATGGCTACACCTTC.

V and J are TRBV15 and TRBJ1-1; no clear D. V was shortened by 0 bases and J by 7 bases, with 9 bases between the two germline ends. This CDR3 is 13 amino acids long. Germline V CDR1 and CDR2: LNHNV, YYDKDF (reference sequence). CDR3 in DNA: TGTGCCACCAGCAGAGATCAGGCCGATGAAGCTTTCTTT. It specifies CATSRDQADEAFF.

The chain is built from TRBV2 and TRBJ1-2, with D unclear. V was trimmed by 10 bases and J by 0 bases, leaving 12 bases between them. CDR1 is SNHLY, CDR2 FYNNEI, per germline. CDR3 length: 13 residues. The DNA for the CDR3 is TGTGCCACCGCGTTGGAGTCTAACTATGGCTACACCTTC. This translates into CATALESNYGYTF. Looking up the rest from reference TRBV2 and TRBJ1-2 gives the full variable domain: EPEVTQTPSHQVTQMGQEVILRCVPISNHLYFYWYRQILGQKVEFLVSFYNNEISEKSEIFDDQFSVERPDGSNFTLKIRSTKLEDSAMYFCATALESNYGYTFGSGTRLTVV.

This chain links TRBV7-3 with TRBJ2-1; possible D gene TRBD1, 5 bases. CDR3 length equals 13 residues. V dropped 2 bases and J dropped 5 bases, with 7 bases sitting between them. The V gene's germline CDR1 is SGHTA and CDR2 FQGTGA. CDR3 bases: TGTGCCAGCAGCTTAGAAGGGGACAATGAGCAGTTCTTC. Protein product: CASSLEGDNEQFF.

The rearrangement uses TRBV2 and TRBJ2-5; D is possibly TRBD2 (6 bases). The CDR3 runs 12 residues. Germline values: CDR1 SNHLY, CDR2 FYNNEI. V was cut by 3 bases and J by 4 bases, with 6 bases left in between. Here the CDR3 reads CASSEEGETQYF. Written as DNA, the CDR3 is TGTGCCAGCAGTGAGGAGGGAGAGACCCAGTACTTC. Full variable domain (outside the CDR3, taken from reference TRBV2 and TRBJ2-5): EPEVTQTPSHQVTQMGQEVILRCVPISNHLYFYWYRQILGQKVEFLVSFYNNEISEKSEIFDDQFSVERPDGSNFTLKIRSTKLEDSAMYFCASSEEGETQYFGPGTRLLVL.

V gene TRBV6-1 combines with J gene TRBJ2-7; maybe TRBD1 (6 bases). The CDR3 totals 14 residues. Germline lookup yields CDR1 MNHNS and CDR2 SASEGT. The V gene lost 7 bases and the J gene lost 5 bases, with 18 bases spanning the gap. DNA of the CDR3: TGTGCCAGCATAGGGGCAGGGGCACGGAACGAGCAGTACTTC. Residues: CASIGAGARNEQYF.

The chain joins TRBV11-2 to TRBJ2-3, with 7 bases fitting TRBD1. CDR3 length equals 15 residues. The V gene end was trimmed by 5 bases and the J gene end by 6 bases; junction bases not matched to a gene: 11. In germline, CDR1 is SGHAT, CDR2 FQNNGV. CDR3 in DNA: TGTGCCAGCAGCCCTCATGGGGGCAGGGGGGATACGCAGTATTTT. It yields the protein CASSPHGGRGDTQYF.

The chain couples TRBV6-1 to TRBJ1-1; D call uncertain. V was shortened by 6 bases and J by 3 bases, with 11 bases between the two germline ends. The CDR3 runs 13 residues. From germline, CDR1 is MNHNS and CDR2 SASEGT. The CDR3 protein is CASSGRADTEAFF. The DNA of the CDR3 is TGTGCCAGCAGCGGGAGGGCCGACACTGAAGCTTTCTTT.

This clone has more than one count but fewer than ten. This chain links TRBV20-1 with TRBJ2-2; D unclear. The CDR3 extends over 10 amino acids. Trimming took off 7 bases at V and 5 bases at J, with 5 bases between the two ends. Germline CDR1 DFQATT, CDR2 SNEGSKA (reference sequence). Here the CDR3 DNA reads TGCAGTGAGAGAACCGGGGAGCTGTTTTTT. It translates to CSERTGELFF.

This chain links TRBV7-8 with TRBJ1-5; D possibly corresponds to TRBD1 (6 bases). CDR3 length: 14 residues. V was clipped by 4 bases and J by 3 bases, with 10 bases between them. Germline V gene data show CDR1 as SGHVS and CDR2 as FQNEAQ. CDR3 sequence: CASSSRGTNQPQHF. CDR3 sequence (DNA): TGTGCCAGCAGCTCGAGGGGGACCAATCAGCCCCAGCATTTT. Full variable domain (missing parts from reference TRBV7-8 and TRBJ1-5): GAGVSQSPRYKVAKRGQDVALRCDPISGHVSLFWYQQALGQGPEFLTYFQNEAQLDKSGLPSDRFFAERPEGSVSTLKIQRTQQEDSAVYLCASSSRGTNQPQHFGDGTRLSIL.

V and J are TRBV14 and TRBJ2-7; 7 nucleotides agree with TRBD1. The CDR3 is made up of 16 amino acids. In germline, CDR1 is SGHDN, CDR2 FVKESK. J was trimmed by 2 bases and V by 5 bases; bases with no gene match: 12. This CDR3 reads CASSAGPTGPTYEQYF. The CDR3 DNA reads TGTGCCAGCAGCGCAGGGCCGACAGGGCCTACCTACGAGCAGTACTTC.

J is TRBJ2-3 and V is TRBV18, with a possible D match to TRBD1 (5 bases). The V gene lost 5 bases and the J gene lost 0 bases, with 12 bases spanning the gap. Germline V gene sequence: CDR1 KGHSH, CDR2 LQKENI. The length of the CDR3 is 15 residues. The CDR3 DNA follows: TGTGCCAGCTCAGGTGGGGCAGCTAGCACAGATACGCAGTATTTT. Translation: CASSGGAASTDTQYF.

The rearrangement links TRBV11-2 to TRBJ2-1, with D possibly being TRBD1 (6 bases). The CDR3 contains 13 residues. Looked up from germline, CDR1 is SGHAT and CDR2 is FQNNGV. Trimming removed 6 bases from V and 8 bases from J, with 14 bases in between. The CDR3, as DNA: TGTGCCAGCAGACCGACAGGTCGGGATGAGCAGTTCTTC. It is translated as CASRPTGRDEQFF.

J is TRBJ2-2 and V is TRBV27; possible D gene TRBD2, 5 bases. The germline CDR1 and CDR2 sequences are MNHEY and SMNVEV (reference sequence). V shed 1 base and J shed 6 bases, with 6 bases lying between them. This CDR3 spans 13 amino acids. Here the CDR3 reads CASSLYGAGELFF. The CDR3 nucleotides are TGTGCCAGCAGTTTATACGGGGCCGGGGAGCTGTTTTTT.

This clone came up a few times. This sequence joins TRBV29-1 and TRBJ1-2; perhaps TRBD1 as D (5 bases). The CDR3 extends over 11 amino acids. V was pared by 8 bases and J by 8 bases, with 15 bases between. Germline V gives CDR1 SQVTM, CDR2 ANQGSEA. The CDR3 loop reads CSLQGNDGYTF. Written as DNA, the CDR3 is TGCAGCCTTCAGGGAAATGACGGCTACACCTTC.

The J gene is TRBJ2-3, the V gene TRBV30; 7 nucleotides align to TRBD2. V lost 7 bases, J lost 2 bases, and 12 bases stayed unmatched. The CDR3 spans 15 residues. The germline V gene encodes CDR1 GTSNPN and CDR2 SVGIG (reference sequence). CDR3 coding DNA: TGTGCCTCGAACGGGGAGCGGGGCCTCACAGATACGCAGTATTTT. Protein product: CASNGERGLTDTQYF.

This chain uses TRBV14 with TRBJ2-5; 7 bases agree with TRBD2. The junction had 4 bases not matched to a gene; V was cut back by 4 bases and J by 2 bases. CDR1 and CDR2 (germline): SGHDN, FVKESK. The CDR3 totals 14 residues. CDR3 DNA: TGTGCCAGCAGCCTTACTAGCGAGCAAGAGACCCAGTACTTC. Translation: CASSLTSEQETQYF.

This clone showed up just once. V gene TRBV28 combines with J gene TRBJ2-5; 7 nucleotides align to TRBD1. The germline V gene has CDR1 MDHEN and CDR2 SYDVKM. This CDR3 spans 15 amino acids. With 6 bases clipped from V and 2 bases from J, the junction kept 9 bases outside the gene matches. Here the CDR3 reads CASSPLDREQETQYF. CDR3 in DNA: TGTGCCAGCAGCCCCCTCGACAGGGAGCAAGAGACCCAGTACTTC.

The V and J genes are TRBV29-1 and TRBJ1-6; D might be TRBD1 (5 bases). CDR3 length: 12 amino acids. With 7 bases removed from V and 7 bases from J, the gap between germline ends came to 11 bases. Germline CDR1 is SQVTM and CDR2 is ANQGSEA. The DNA of the CDR3 is TGCAGCGCTGCGGACATAAATTCACCCCTCCACTTT. This sequence encodes CSAADINSPLHF.

The chain uses TRBV5-1 and TRBJ2-5, with 8 bases lining up with TRBD2. Looked up from germline, CDR1 is SGHRS and CDR2 is YFSETQ. This CDR3 comprises 15 residues. V gave up 4 bases and J gave up 5 bases; unmatched junction bases: 10. In DNA, the CDR3 is TGCGCCAGCAGCACGAGGGTCGGGGGGGACGAGACCCAGTACTTC. Translating gives CASSTRVGGDETQYF.

This clone was observed once. This sequence joins TRBV6-1 and TRBJ2-1; the D gene is possibly TRBD2 (7 bases). Trimming shortened V by 4 bases and J by 3 bases, and 16 bases separated the two germline ends. Germline V gives CDR1 MNHNS, CDR2 SASEGT. The CDR3 contains 16 residues. The CDR3 protein is CASSGPAGAYYNEQFF. In nucleotides, the CDR3 is TGTGCCAGCAGTGGCCCCGCGGGGGCGTACTACAATGAGCAGTTCTTC.

This clone came up a few times. V is TRBV5-6 and J is TRBJ1-2; tentatively, D is TRBD1 (5 bases). The CDR3 extends over 14 amino acids. Germline V CDR1 and CDR2: SGHDT, YYEEEE. V lost 6 bases and J lost 3, with 15 bases in between. In DNA form, the CDR3 reads TGTGCCAGCACGCGGGGCAGGGTAGACTATGGCTACACCTTC. Its translation is CASTRGRVDYGYTF. The variable domain in full, completed from reference TRBV5-6 and TRBJ1-2, reads DAGVTQSPTHLIKTRGQQVTLRCSPKSGHDTVSWYQQALGQGPQFIFQYYEEEERQRGNFPDRFSGHQFPNYSSELNVNALLLGDSALYLCASTRGRVDYGYTFGSGTRLTVV.

This rearrangement joins TRBV5-1 to TRBJ2-2; tentatively, D is TRBD1 (6 bases). The ends were cut back, 3 bases at V and 1 base at J, with 16 bases in the middle. The CDR3 totals 17 residues. CDR1 is SGHRS and CDR2 is YFSETQ in the germline V gene. The CDR3 reads CASSSPHREGNTGELFF. The CDR3 coding sequence is TGCGCCAGCAGCTCACCTCACAGGGAAGGGAACACCGGGGAGCTGTTTTTT.

J is TRBJ2-4 and V is TRBV6-5; 8 bases are a match to TRBD1. J was trimmed by 0 bases and V by 4 bases; bases with no gene match: 2. Looked up from germline, CDR1 is MNHEY and CDR2 is SVGAGI. This CDR3 spans 15 amino acids. Here the CDR3 DNA reads TGTGCCAGCAGTTCACAGGGGGTAGCCAAAAACATTCAGTACTTC. This translates into CASSSQGVAKNIQYF.

The chain links TRBV25-1 to TRBJ1-1; no clear D. Trimming pared 8 bases from V and 2 bases from J, leaving 6 bases between. Germline V gene sequence: CDR1 MGHDK, CDR2 SYGVNS. The CDR3 length is 11 residues. The CDR3 sequence is CASSPNTEAFF. DNA for the CDR3: TGTGCCAGCTCTCCTAACACTGAAGCTTTCTTT. Full variable domain (remainder filled in from reference TRBV25-1 and TRBJ1-1): EADIYQTPRYLVIGTGKKITLECSQTMGHDKMYWYQQDPGMELHLIHYSYGVNSTEKGDLSSESTVSRIRTEHFPLTLESARPSHTSQYLCASSPNTEAFFGQGTRLTVV.

The gene calls are TRBV12-5 and TRBJ2-5; TRBD1 matches 8 bases. Germline assignment: CDR1 LGHNT and CDR2 FRNRAP. Unmatched junction bases numbered 7, after V lost 5 bases and J lost 5 bases. The CDR3 contains 14 residues. CDR3 region: CASGATGGWETQYF. The CDR3 DNA follows: TGTGCTAGTGGTGCAACAGGGGGATGGGAGACCCAGTACTTC.

The CDR3 coding sequence is TGTGCCAGCAGCTGGGCCGAGGACATAGCATCCTACGAGCAGTACTTC. Encoded protein: CASSWAEDIASYEQYF. The rearrangement uses TRBV5-5 and TRBJ2-7; tentative D call: TRBD1 (5 bases). Trimming shortened V by 3 bases and J by 1 base, and 17 bases separated the two germline ends. The CDR3 has 16 amino acids. Germline V gives CDR1 SGHKS, CDR2 YYEKEE (reference sequence).

This rearrangement joins TRBV5-1 to TRBJ1-6, with 7 bases lining up with TRBD1. CDR1 and CDR2 from the germline V gene are SGHRS and YFSETQ. V lost 7 bases and J lost 7; bases outside the gene matches: 11. The CDR3 is made up of 15 amino acids. The CDR3 protein is CASGEPGQLNSPLHF. CDR3 nucleotide sequence: TGCGCCAGCGGAGAACCGGGACAGCTAAATTCACCCCTCCACTTT. Full variable domain (missing parts from reference TRBV5-1 and TRBJ1-6): KAGVTQTPRYLIKTRGQQVTLSCSPISGHRSVSWYQQTPGQGLQFLFEYFSETQRNKGNFPGRFSGRQFSNSRSEMNVSTLELGDSALYLCASGEPGQLNSPLHFGNGTRLTVT.

V usage is TRBV5-6 and J usage is TRBJ2-7; tentative D call: TRBD1 (6 bases). The CDR3 extends over 19 amino acids. In germline, CDR1 is SGHDT, CDR2 YYEEEE. V lost 4 bases, J lost 4 bases, and 30 bases lay in between. CDR3 coding DNA: TGTGCCAGCAGCCCCCTTGGCAGGGGTGAATCTCCCCAGTCTTACGAGCAGTACTTC. The encoded protein is CASSPLGRGESPQSYEQYF.

The rearrangement links TRBV10-3 to TRBJ1-1, with 8 bases identical to TRBD1. After removal of 6 bases from V and 6 bases from J, the junction contained 6 bases not matched to a gene. The CDR3 sequence is 13 residues long. Germline lookup yields CDR1 ENHRY and CDR2 SYGVKD. The CDR3 is CAIRLDRVAEAFF. The CDR3 bases are TGTGCCATCAGACTGGACAGGGTGGCTGAAGCTTTCTTT.